This TCR beta chain came from a study of blood T cell repertoires in COVID-19. About the study: The United States, Italy and Spain provided the acute and convalescent COVID-19 samples. T cells, B-cell-depleted T cells, or PBMCs supplied cDNA or gDNA.

CDR1 and CDR2 from the germline V gene are SGHKS and YYEKEE (reference sequence). Deletions cut 2 bases from V and 3 bases from J, with 13 bases between. The CDR3 is made up of 15 amino acids. Study processing details: Estimated nucleated cell counts came from reference gene primer amplification. Using immunoSEQ multiplex PCR, the repertoire was profiled, and TCRdb retains in-frame clones only, with some absent. Clonal size and the V and J genes are those of that table, whereas D and trimming came from the DNA. Altogether about 360,000 clones are present, roughly 86% being singletons, with the ten largest covering 3%.

The receptor's source is a human donor in a cohort sampled during active COVID-19. The rearrangement joins TRBV5-5 to TRBJ2-3, with a tentative D call TRBD1 (5 bases). Sequencing input: peripheral blood. The chain's CDR3 is CASSFRSPGTDTQYF. CDR3 in DNA: TGTGCCAGCAGCTTCAGGAGTCCAGGGACAGATACGCAGTATTTT.